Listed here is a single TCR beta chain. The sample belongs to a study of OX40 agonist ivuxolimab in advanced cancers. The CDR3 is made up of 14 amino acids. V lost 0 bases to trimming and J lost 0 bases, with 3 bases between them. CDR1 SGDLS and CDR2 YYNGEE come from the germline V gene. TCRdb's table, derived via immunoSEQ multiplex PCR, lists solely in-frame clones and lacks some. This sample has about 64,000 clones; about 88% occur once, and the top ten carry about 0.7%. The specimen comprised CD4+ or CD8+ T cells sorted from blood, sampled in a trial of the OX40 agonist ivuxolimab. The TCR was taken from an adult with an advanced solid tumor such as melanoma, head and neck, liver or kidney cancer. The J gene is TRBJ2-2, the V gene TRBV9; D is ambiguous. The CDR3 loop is CASSVGPNTGELFF. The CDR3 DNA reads TGTGCCAGCAGCGTAGGTCCGAACACCGGGGAGCTGTTTTTT.